This TCR beta chain was captured in a study of vaccination and CD4 T cells after COVID-19. CD4+ T cells that had been cultured provided DNA sequenced with the Oncomine TCR Beta short-read assay. Using its own MiXCR run on the PCR reads, TCRdb lists one record per CDR3 protein. The repertoire includes about 9,700 distinct CDR3 sequences, roughly 76% of them detected once, and 37% sits in the top ten. Documented treatment: roughly ten-day PBMC culture with coronavirus spike peptide pools or control peptides (ViraFEST assay). Before TCRs were sequenced, ViraFEST expanded antigen-specific T cells with peptide pools. Comment on this clonotype: Its specificity is not known.

CDR1 and CDR2 from the germline V gene are SNHLY and FYNNEI. This CDR3 region has 18 residues. V gave up 4 bases and J gave up 1 base, with 17 bases separating them. The receptor was derived from a human donor who had recovered from COVID-19. J is TRBJ2-6 and V is TRBV2; D is possibly TRBD1 (6 bases). The sample comprised CD4+ T cells from blood, cultured in vitro. The CDR3 reads CASSGWGRGQSGANVLTF. For the CDR3, the DNA is TGTGCCAGCAGTGGTTGGGGCAGGGGCCAGTCTGGGGCCAACGTCCTGACTTTC.